This paragraph reports one T cell receptor (beta chain). Cohorts were determined from participant-reported clinical history. Germline CDR1 reads MRHNA; CDR2 reads SNTAGT. This CDR3 has 11 amino acids. V was cut by 4 bases and J by 4 bases, with 4 bases left in between. These data belong to a study of blood T cell repertoires in COVID-19. At the level of the study: The United States, Italy and Spain were the sources of the acute and convalescent COVID-19 samples. From T cells, B-cell-depleted T cells, or PBMCs came the material, which was cDNA or gDNA.

Original analysis: Estimation of nucleated cell counts relied on the amplification of reference gene primers. Profiling relied on immunoSEQ multiplex PCR, and the TCRdb table lists in-frame clones only, not all of them. V and J calls and clone size are given by that table; D and trimming were obtained from the DNA. In the table there are 400,000 to 550,000 clones, 87% of which are singletons. Sequencing input: PBMCs or T cells enriched from blood (not recorded which). V gene TRBV6-4 combines with J gene TRBJ1-2; D is unresolved. The source is a woman in her late teens or twenties with acute COVID-19. The CDR3 sequence is CASSASYGYTF. The CDR3 DNA sequence: TGTGCCAGCAGTGCCAGCTATGGCTACACCTTC.